This note documents a single T cell receptor beta chain sequence. Other DNA sequences within the sample encode an identical CDR3. The V and J ends lost 1 base and 8 bases respectively, with 7 bases between them. This CDR3 has 12 amino acids. Germline-derived CDR1 and CDR2 are LGHDT and YNNKEL (reference sequence). The repertoire was sequenced with immunoSEQ multiplex PCR; TCRdb's copy has only in-frame clones and lacks some. Altogether roughly 70,000 clones are present, more than 65% being singletons, with the ten largest covering more than 20%. The data stem from a study of T cell responses to AZD1222 COVID-19 vaccine.

The V call is TRBV3-1 (or the pseudogene TRBV3-2), the J call TRBJ2-3; D is unclear. The TCR was taken from an adult in good health. The sample was peripheral blood, taken on day 0 of MenACWY control vaccination. The CDR3 is CASSQVGGTQYF. CDR3 DNA: TGTGCCAGCAGCCAAGTAGGTGGTACGCAGTATTTT.